This T cell receptor (beta chain) was profiled in a study of cytomegalovirus exposure and HLA in healthy donors (dated by TCRdb to 2017 to 2019). For context, the study as a whole: An earlier analysis of 550 to 700 of the donors reported approximately 290 Gb of sequence data and some 120 million unique TCR beta sequences from some 180 million T cells. Roughly 300 gigabases of sequencing data and approximately 80 million unique TCR sequences were included in an early release covering roughly 600 HLA-typed donors. Of the roughly 410 genotyped donors, 80% to 90% were placed in the genetic ancestry cluster associated with self-reported Caucasian donors. The aim of the study was to test whether cataloging public T cell receptors could identify signatures of past pathogen exposure. The study profiled the T cell repertoires of fewer than 850 subjects by immunosequencing and related them to cytomegalovirus serostatus. In addition to the first cohort of approximately 670 subjects, a separate validation cohort of approximately 120 different subjects was used. The study combined high-throughput TCR immunosequencing, statistical association of individual TCRs with disease status, and machine learning to predict cytomegalovirus infection status. A later analysis re-examined previously published TCR beta repertoires from hundreds of donors and added high-resolution HLA genotyping to investigate patterns of TCR occurrence. In the later analysis, no new phenotypic data were used to find candidate immune exposures; instead, reliance was placed on TCR beta sequences and their occurrence across donors. An earlier analysis of 587 of the donors applied high-throughput TCR beta sequencing to assess whether each TCR beta V gene segment acted as functional or pseudogenic. Donor age, sex, ethnicity and CMV serostatus were collected together with the repertoire data. A later genetic analysis took genome-wide SNP genotypes for about 60% of the roughly 670 donors and used that subset as a discovery cohort. All discovery cohort repertoires had been generated on a single sequencing platform. HLA typing covered class I and class II loci at four-digit resolution. Typing coverage varied by locus: 629-630 donors for A, B, C, DRB1 and DQB1; 500 to 550 for DQA1; about 600 for DPA1; approximately 470 for DPB1. Several DR-DQ haplotypes were treated as single units for association and clustering because of strong linkage in the cohort. On average, around 240,000 unique TCR beta nucleotide sequences were sequenced per donor among about 400 genotyped donors of the cohort, with around 19% of those sequences being non-productive. What the work shows at the level of the full study, not this receptor alone: In a later genetic analysis, a missense DCLRE1C variant was associated with V-gene and J-gene trimming of TCR beta chains, and the association was replicated in an independent cohort. Immune exposure information for the cohort was limited to CMV serostatus. A later analysis associated about 17,000 TCR beta sequences with specific HLA alleles at a false discovery rate of 0.05. The classifier was reported to diagnose cytomegalovirus status with high specificity and sensitivity in both the original and validation cohorts. Because counts were too low, about 17 rarely observed V segments, including chromosome 9 orphons, were excluded from the earlier analysis of fewer than 650 of the donors. Linkage disequilibrium might explain the correlated functional status among segregating V segments, but an unknown experimental factor could not be ruled out. A cluster of highly shared sequence variants was judged likely to represent a technical artifact of the sequencing pipeline. Because HLA typing was unavailable for some donors at each locus, only the typed subset was used in association tests. In vitro tests confirmed that three of the cytomegalovirus-associated TCR beta chains recognize cytomegalovirus antigens. In a later genetic analysis, fewer N-insertions in productive TCRs were reported among donors in an Asian-associated ancestry cluster than the roughly 700-donor mean. In a later analysis, HLA-associated TCR beta chains showed more clonal expansion and lower generation probabilities than non-associated chains that were equally common. Broadly in line with IMGT annotations, most TCR beta V segments showed up in productive rearrangements about 90% or about 30% of the time in an earlier analysis of 450 to 750 of the donors. Some IMGT-functional V segments, including TRBV6-2 and TRBV6-3, could not be distinguished by the 87-base-pair reads and were therefore excluded. When HLA alleles, especially DR and DQ, strongly co-occurred, attributing TCR associations to individual alleles was difficult. According to a later analysis, TCR association rates differed among HLA loci, with DRB1 alleles showing the most associated TCRs and HLA-C alleles showing the fewest. It was suggested by the authors that the approach could potentially be generalized to other disease states and immunological phenotypes. Presence/absence analyses assumed roughly uniform sequencing depth across donors, an assumption that may not hold. While some public TCRs were present in many individuals, most TCR sequences turned up only very rarely across donors. The cohort was sequenced for TCR beta chains only, and without alpha or paired-chain data the features that could be detected were limited. The study listed 170 or so TCR beta chains as associated with cytomegalovirus. In a later analysis, several top co-occurrence clusters were reported to appear linked to parvovirus B19, influenza, CMV and Epstein-Barr virus. According to a later analysis, most CMV-associated TCR beta chains appeared to be HLA-restricted, and the HLA associations seemed to be driven largely by CMV exposure. A further reported finding was that TCR beta sequences accurately predicted the HLA-A and HLA-B alleles for most subjects in the first cohort.

The cohort consisted of some 730 healthy bone marrow donors. Cohort members were all nominally healthy when sampled, although unrecorded immune exposures were likely present. The donor tested CMV seronegative and was one of the 352 seronegative cohort members. A peripheral blood sample was collected from each donor, and TCR beta sequencing was performed on peripheral blood mononuclear cells. The Qiagen DNeasy Blood Extraction Kit was used to extract genomic DNA from the blood cell samples. Library prep was done by the immunoSEQ multiplex PCR assay. For the multiplex PCR, a mixture combining 60 forward primers for TCR Vbeta segments and 13 reverse primers for TCR Jbeta segments was used. The CDR3 region of rearranged TCR beta genes was amplified from genomic DNA by a multiplex PCR assay. The amplified TCR beta libraries were sequenced on the Illumina HiSeq System as 87-base-pair reads. The study's processing was this. A later analysis counted approximately 74 million unique TCR beta chains across the 650 to 700 repertoires, and 9.5 million to 11 million of these chains were shared by at least two donors. Raw reads were error-corrected and collapsed into unique sequences with a nearest-neighbor algorithm that merged closely related sequences to remove PCR and sequencing errors. CDR3 sequences were aligned to IMGT reference sequences to assign V, D and J gene segments. For a sequence to be retained, a match of at least six nucleotides to both a V gene segment and a J gene segment was required. Rearrangements were classified as productive when the CDR3 lacked stop codons and remained in frame with V and J, and all other rearrangements were classified as non-productive. CDR3 was defined according to IMGT convention as the region running from the second conserved V-encoded cysteine to the conserved J-encoded phenylalanine. Sequences without an unambiguous match to a single V gene segment were excluded from the earlier analysis of almost 600 of the donors. In an earlier analysis of 500 to 750 of the donors, V segments were called functional above 56.7% productive rearrangements and were called segregating when the between-donor standard deviation exceeded 5%. To diagnose cytomegalovirus status from the catalog of TCR beta chain sequences, a statistical classification framework was built. In a later analysis, TCR nucleotide sequences were compared against IMGT/GENE-DB human TR gene sequences so that V and J genes could be assigned. A later analysis assigned CDR3 sequences and most-parsimonious VDJ recombination scenarios with the TCRdist pipeline. In a later analysis, every TCR beta chain was defined by the combination of its CDR3 amino acid sequence and its V-gene family, and reads without a unique V-gene family were dropped. As a way to deal with suspected cross-contamination and a sequencing artifact, a later analysis dropped nearly 600 nucleotide sequences that were highly shared and had low generation probability. For each public chain, a later analysis derived a clonal expansion index from normalized ranks of inferred template counts within each repertoire. In a later analysis, generation probabilities were computed with a VDJ recombination model fitted to out-of-frame rearrangements, and the resulting probabilities were checked against IGoR. Hypergeometric tests were used in a later analysis to score TCR-TCR, TCR-HLA and TCR-CMV co-occurrence, with a repertoire-size bias correction applied to the TCR pairs. In a later analysis, false discovery rates were estimated by permuting HLA or CMV assignments 20 times. In a later analysis, co-occurring TCRs were grouped with DBSCAN, and TCRdist sequence similarity was added when clustering was performed within HLA-allele-positive subsets. Repertoires with fewer than 30,000 or more than 120,000 public chains were left out of co-occurrence clustering, as were about 5 repertoires with anomalous nucleotide sharing. TCRdb obtained this table from immuneACCESS and retained in-frame rearrangements with V and J assigned. These tables miss some clones; where compared with another copy, unresolved V genes account for less than half of the shortfall, and the remainder is unexplained. The V and J calls and clone size come from that table; D and trimming were worked out from the DNA. The sample yields over 150,000 clones; under 80% were counted once. The top ten clones comprise 4.3% of the sample.

Details on this clone: Its antigen remains undetermined. No much larger clone is present one base from it, and per-base qualities are unavailable.

For CDR1 and CDR2, the germline V gene lists SGHVS and FNYEAQ. Trimming takes 5 bases from V and 6 bases from J, and the germline ends sit 13 bases apart. Its CDR3 holds 14 amino acids, cysteine through phenylalanine. Only the CDR3 DNA is retained, 42 bases long and in frame from the first base. Sequencing used PBMCs. The clonotype comes from a man aged 35-49 years in good health and CMV-seronegative. The chain was built from TRBV7-6 and TRBJ2-2; the D gene assignment is ambiguous. The CDR3 has the sequence CASSRLVGPGELFF. The sequenced DNA is TGTGCCAGCAGCCGCCTAGTAGGTCCCGGGGAGCTGTTTTTT.